A selection of T cell receptor beta chains follows, all from one sample in a study of T cell clones after liver transplantation. This table comes from immunoSEQ multiplex PCR, and its TCRdb copy is limited to in-frame clones, with some not included. The data show tens of thousands of clones, 70% to 75% seen once. Sequenced here: CD4+ T cells from blood, sampled at the 22-month timepoint. These receptors all stem from a human patient who received a liver transplant. Some T cells may have come from the graft donor. The CDR3 runs from the conserved cysteine through the conserved F or W. The D gene is left open where the match is weak. Clone size is shown for a subset of rows, as once, few, many or a class of expanded clone.

V gene	J gene	clone size	D gene	CDR3 protein	CDR3 DNA
TRBV5-6	TRBJ1-4	.	.	CASSLSRGDVVGKLFF	TGTGCCAGCAGCTTGAGTCGGGGGGACGTGGTCGGAAAACTGTTTTTT
TRBV1	TRBJ1-5	.	.	CTSSQRGGHSNQPQHF	TGCACCAGCAGCCAACGGGGGGGGCATAGCAATCAGCCCCAGCATTTT
TRBV5-5	TRBJ1-1	few	TRBD1	CASSLSRQGAWVEAFF	TGTGCCAGCAGCTTGTCTCGACAGGGGGCGTGGGTTGAAGCTTTCTTT
TRBV19	TRBJ1-5	.	.	CASSDQGRDNQPQHF	TGTGCCAGTAGCGACCAGGGGAGAGACAATCAGCCCCAGCATTTT
TRBV6-1	TRBJ1-5	.	TRBD1	CASSVDRGNGQPQHF	TGTGCCAGCAGTGTGGACAGGGGGAACGGTCAGCCCCAGCATTTT
TRBV6-5	TRBJ2-5	.	TRBD1	CASSYSDRLQETQYF	TGTGCCAGCAGTTACTCGGACAGGCTCCAAGAGACCCAGTACTTC
TRBV5-1	TRBJ1-1	.	TRBD1	CASSYGQGVTEAFF	TGCGCCAGCAGCTATGGACAGGGGGTCACTGAAGCTTTCTTT
TRBV19	TRBJ2-7	.	.	CASSIAMEGLGYEQYF	TGTGCCAGTAGTATCGCGATGGAGGGTCTCGGCTACGAGCAGTACTTC
TRBV6-5	TRBJ2-7	once	.	CASSYSNLGSYEQYF	TGTGCCAGCAGTTACTCGAATCTCGGATCCTACGAGCAGTACTTC
TRBV7-9	TRBJ1-2	medium-sized	.	CASSLAAKHYGYTF	TGTGCCAGCAGCTTAGCGGCAAAGCACTATGGCTACACCTTC
TRBV27	TRBJ1-1	once	.	CAGSKQGSAEAFF	TGTGCCGGCAGCAAACAGGGATCGGCTGAAGCTTTCTTT
TRBV13	TRBJ1-2	.	TRBD1	CASSRGQGTANYGYTF	TGTGCCAGCAGCCGGGGACAGGGGACCGCTAACTATGGCTACACCTTC
TRBV7-9	TRBJ2-7	once	.	CASSPLGTSSYEQYF	TGTGCCAGCAGCCCACTCGGGACATCCTCCTACGAGCAGTACTTC
TRBV15	TRBJ2-5	.	.	CATSRGATETQYF	TGTGCCACCAGCAGAGGGGCAACTGAGACCCAGTACTTC
TRBV5-4	TRBJ1-2	.	.	CASSSNIQGVYGYTF	TGTGCCAGCAGCTCCAATATACAGGGTGTCTATGGCTACACCTTC
TRBV10-2	TRBJ1-3	.	.	CASSNKGTVGNTIYF	TGCGCCAGCTCTAACAAGGGGACGGTGGGAAACACCATATATTTT
TRBV29-1	TRBJ1-3	many	.	CSSRTSGNTIYF	TGCAGCTCTCGAACCTCTGGAAACACCATATATTTT